These T cell receptor beta chains were read from a single sample in a study of CD8 T cells in Susac syndrome. TCRdb itself ran the immunoSEQ multiplex PCR reads through MiXCR, one entry per CDR3 protein. In the table there are about 120,000 distinct CDR3 sequences, 85% to 95% of which are singletons. Sequenced input: CD4+ T cells from PBMCs. The receptors originated from a human donor with multiple sclerosis. Each CDR3 is given with its conserved first and last residue. The D gene is left open where the match is weak. The size field is filled for only some rows; it gives once, few, many or a size class.

>-|TRBJ1-1|TRBV6-5|-
TGTGCCAGCAGTTACGGACGGACGAACACTGAAGCTTTCTTT
CASSYGRTNTEAFF
>-|TRBJ2-1|TRBV12-3/TRBV12-4|-
TGTGCCAGCAGCAGGACCCGCACTGCGTTCTTC
CASSRTRTAFF
>-|TRBJ2-7|TRBV10-3|-
TGTGCCATCAGTGACACCATTGAGCAGTACTTC
CAISDTIEQYF
>-|TRBJ2-3|TRBV10-3|-
TGTGCCATCAGTCCGCCAGGCACAGATACGCAGTATTTT
CAISPPGTDTQYF
>-|TRBJ1-1|TRBV12-3/TRBV12-4|-
TGTGCCAGCACAAGAGACACTGAAGCTTTCTTT
CASTRDTEAFF
>TRBD1|TRBJ1-2|TRBV12-3/TRBV12-4|-
TGTGCCAGCAGCAGGGACAGTGGCTACACCTTC
CASSRDSGYTF
>TRBD1|TRBJ2-1|TRBV3-1|few
TGTGCCAGCAGCCAAGTGACAGGGTTCGAGCAGTTCTTC
CASSQVTGFEQFF
>-|TRBJ1-2|TRBV12-3/TRBV12-4|-
TGTGCCAGCAGTTTGGAAGGTCGAGCTAACTATGGCTACACCTTC
CASSLEGRANYGYTF
>-|TRBJ2-7|TRBV3-1|-
TGTGCCAGCAGCCCCAGGACAGACTTCAACGAGCAGTACTTC
CASSPRTDFNEQYF
>TRBD1|TRBJ2-5|TRBV15|-
TGTGCCACCAGCAGAGCGAGACAGGGGATTATTGAGACCCAGTACTTC
CATSRARQGIIETQYF
>-|TRBJ2-7|TRBV6-5|once
TGTGCCAGCAGAGACCTCGAGCAGTACTTC
CASRDLEQYF
>-|TRBJ2-3|TRBV19|-
TGTGCCAGTAGTATTCGGGGTAGCGCAGATACGCAGTATTTT
CASSIRGSADTQYF
>-|TRBJ2-7|TRBV6-2/TRBV6-3|-
TGTGCCAGCAGCCACGAAGGGGTCCACGAGCAGTACTTC
CASSHEGVHEQYF
>-|TRBJ2-7|TRBV5-1|-
TGCGCCAGCAGCTTGGTGGGGGGCACGGGAAACGAGCAGTACTTC
CASSLVGGTGNEQYF
>-|TRBJ1-5|TRBV29-1|once
TGCAGCGTTTGGACAGTCGGGCAGCCCCAGCATTTT
CSVWTVGQPQHF
>-|TRBJ2-6|TRBV21-1|-
TGTGCCAGCTACCGACAGGGCGAATCTGGGGCCAACGTCCTGACTTTC
CASYRQGESGANVLTF
>TRBD1|TRBJ1-2|TRBV6-5|-
TGTGCCAGCAGTGGACAGGGGGCCTTGAACTATGGCTACACCTTC
CASSGQGALNYGYTF
>-|TRBJ1-3|TRBV6-1|-
TGTGCCAGCACCATTACCATCGGACACCTCTCTGGAAACACCATATATTTT
CASTITIGHLSGNTIYF
>TRBD1|TRBJ2-7|TRBV7-9|once
TGTGCCAGCAGCCCACGGGGACAGGGGGACTACGAGCAGTACTTC
CASSPRGQGDYEQYF
>-|TRBJ2-3|TRBV20-1|-
TGCAGTGCTAGTGGCCCCAGTAGGAATACGCAGTATTTT
CSASGPSRNTQYF
>TRBD1|TRBJ1-2|TRBV7-2|-
TGTGCCAGCAGACCTTGGGACAGGGATTTCTACACCTTC
CASRPWDRDFYTF
>-|TRBJ2-2|TRBV9|-
TGTGCCAGCAGCGTAGCAGAAGGAGTGACCACCGGGGAGCTGTTTTTT
CASSVAEGVTTGELFF
>TRBD1|TRBJ1-6|TRBV18|-
TGTGCCAGCTCACCAAGAGGGACAGAAAATTCACCCCTCCACTTT
CASSPRGTENSPLHF
>TRBD1|TRBJ1-2|TRBV15|-
TGTGCCACCAGCAGGAACAGGGGGGAGAACTATGGCTACACCTTC
CATSRNRGENYGYTF
>TRBD1|TRBJ2-5|TRBV3-1|few
TGTGCCAGCGTGACAGGGTCGGGCGGAGAGACCCAGTACTTC
CASVTGSGGETQYF
>-|TRBJ2-2|TRBV30|-
TGTGCCTGGAGTCGGATGGCGAACACCGGGGAGCTGTTTTTT
CAWSRMANTGELFF
>-|TRBJ2-5|TRBV5-6|-
TGTGCCAGCAGCTTGGGTAACCGCCAAGAGACCCAGTACTTC
CASSLGNRQETQYF
>TRBD1|TRBJ1-3|TRBV9|-
TGTGCCAGCAGCCCCGGGACAGCTGGAAACACCATATATTTT
CASSPGTAGNTIYF
>-|TRBJ1-4|TRBV7-2|-
TGTGCCAGCAGCTTAGTTTTGGGGCTATCTAATGAAAAACTGTTTTTT
CASSLVLGLSNEKLFF
>-|TRBJ1-5|TRBV5-4|-
TGTGCCAGCAGCTTGCAAGGAGATAGCAATCAGCCCCAGCATTTT
CASSLQGDSNQPQHF
>-|TRBJ1-2|TRBV7-9|-
TGTGCCAGCAGCCAGGGTCTGCGCTACACCTTC
CASSQGLRYTF
>TRBD1|TRBJ2-3|TRBV5-6|-
TGTGCCAGCAGCTTGGCAGGGGGCGCAACAGATACGCAGTATTTT
CASSLAGGATDTQYF
>-|TRBJ2-7|TRBV7-2|once
TGTGCCAGCAGCTTTGAGTCCTACGAGCAGTACTTC
CASSFESYEQYF
>TRBD1|TRBJ1-5|TRBV28|-
TGTGCCAGCAGTTTATGGTCGGGACAGGGGGCCAATCAGCCCCAGCATTTT
CASSLWSGQGANQPQHF
>TRBD1|TRBJ2-7|TRBV28|-
TGTGCCAGCACCGTGCCCGGGACAGGGTACTACGAGCAGTACTTC
CASTVPGTGYYEQYF
>-|TRBJ1-3|TRBV5-1|-
TGCGCCAGCAGCTCGGCCCCATGGGGGGACTCTGGAAACACCATATATTTT
CASSSAPWGDSGNTIYF
>TRBD2|TRBJ2-1|TRBV18|-
TGTGCCAGCTCCTTACAAGGGACTAGCGGGGGCGAGCAGTTCTTC
CASSLQGTSGGEQFF
>-|TRBJ1-4|TRBV4-2|-
TGTGCCAGCAGCCGATACACGGGAGGAGATGAAAAACTGTTTTTT
CASSRYTGGDEKLFF
>-|TRBJ2-1|TRBV5-6|-
TGTGCCAGCAGCTTGGGGGCCCGAAGCTATGAGCAGTTCTTC
CASSLGARSYEQFF
>-|TRBJ1-2|TRBV3-1|-
TGTGCCAGCAGCCAAGACAGGGTTGGCGGCTACACCTTC
CASSQDRVGGYTF
>-|TRBJ1-2|TRBV28|-
TGTGCCAGCAGCATGAACCACTATGGCTACACCTTC
CASSMNHYGYTF
>-|TRBJ1-6|TRBV20-1|-
TGCAGTGCCATATCTTCAATTTATAATTCACCCCTCCACTTT
CSAISSIYNSPLHF
>TRBD2|TRBJ2-5|TRBV30|-
TGTGCCTGGAGTAGCGGGGGGGCCGGTCAAGAGACCCAGTACTTC
CAWSSGGAGQETQYF
>-|TRBJ2-1|TRBV20-1|-
TGCAGTGCGAACGTGGGCCGGGGTTCCTACTACAATGAGCAGTTCTTC
CSANVGRGSYYNEQFF
>-|TRBJ1-1|TRBV7-9|-
TGTGCCAGCAGTCGTTTGGCAGGGAACACTGAAGCTTTCTTT
CASSRLAGNTEAFF
>-|TRBJ1-2|TRBV5-6|-
TGTGCCAGCAGCTTGGATGGGGTAACCTATGGCTACACCTTC
CASSLDGVTYGYTF
>-|TRBJ2-7|TRBV7-9|-
TGTGCCAGCAGCATAGACAGGAAACCCTCCTACGAGCAGTACTTC
CASSIDRKPSYEQYF
>TRBD1|TRBJ1-6|TRBV7-9|-
TGTGCCAGCAGCGGGGGACAGGGAGAATCACCCCTCCACTTT
CASSGGQGESPLHF
>-|TRBJ1-5|TRBV3-1|once
TGTGCCAGCAGCCAGGGGGCAGGCAATCAGCCCCAGCATTTT
CASSQGAGNQPQHF
>-|TRBJ2-2|TRBV9|-
TGTGCCAGCAGCTCAGTGGGGACGGTGAACACCGGGGAGCTGTTTTTT
CASSSVGTVNTGELFF
>-|TRBJ1-5|TRBV18|-
TGTGCCAGCTCACTTACGGACAGAAGCAATCAGCCCCAGCATTTT
CASSLTDRSNQPQHF
>-|TRBJ1-5|TRBV6-2/TRBV6-3|-
TGTGCCAGCAGTTGGACAGTTGGGGCCAATCAGCCCCAGCATTTT
CASSWTVGANQPQHF
>-|TRBJ1-2|TRBV2|-
TGTGCCAGCAGTGAAGCGGCCTATGGCTACACCTTC
CASSEAAYGYTF
>TRBD2|TRBJ2-2|TRBV5-4|-
TGTGCCAGCAGCTTGGTGGCGGGGGGGGGCACCGGGGAGCTGTTTTTT
CASSLVAGGGTGELFF
>-|TRBJ2-1|TRBV6-2/TRBV6-3|-
TGTGCCAGCAGTACCGGGACGGGCAATGAGCAGTTCTTC
CASSTGTGNEQFF
>-|TRBJ1-2|TRBV25-1|-
TGTGCCAGAAGAGAAGCCCGGGGAAGTGACTATGGCTACACCTTC
CARREARGSDYGYTF
>-|TRBJ2-7|TRBV7-9|-
TGTGCCAGCAGCTTAGACGGGGGCGTCAACGAGCAGTACTTC
CASSLDGGVNEQYF
>-|TRBJ2-4|TRBV12-3/TRBV12-4|-
TGTGCCAGCAGTTTAGCAGGGGGACTAGCCAAAAACATTCAGTACTTC
CASSLAGGLAKNIQYF
>-|TRBJ2-2|TRBV18|-
TGTGCCAGCTCACCGTTATCCAGCGTGAACACCGGGGAGCTGTTTTTT
CASSPLSSVNTGELFF